What follows are 2 T cell receptor beta chains derived from one specimen sequenced in a study of blood T cell repertoires in COVID-19. Only in-frame clones appear in the TCRdb table, and some are missing; sequencing was by immunoSEQ multiplex PCR. Of about 250,000 clones listed, around 88% are singletons. The sequenced sample was peripheral blood. These receptors originate from an elderly man with acute or convalescent COVID-19.

V usage is TRBV6-1 and J usage is TRBJ2-7, with a weak D call TRBD1 (6 bases). Germline assignment: CDR1 MNHNS and CDR2 SASEGT. With 4 bases removed from V and 4 bases from J, the gap between germline ends came to 20 bases. The CDR3 totals 16 residues. The CDR3 DNA is TGTGCCAGCAGTGGATCTTCCGGGACACTAATTTACGAGCAGTACTTC. This translates into CASSGSSGTLIYEQYF.

The chain has TRBV5-5 and TRBJ2-3; a possible D gene is TRBD1 (5 bases). Germline CDR1 and CDR2: SGHKS and YYEKEE (reference sequence). V was cut by 6 bases and J by 3 bases, with 14 bases left in between. The CDR3 length is 14 residues. The CDR3 nucleotides are TGTGCCAGCATAGACAGATATTCGACAGATACGCAGTATTTT. The encoded protein is CASIDRYSTDTQYF.